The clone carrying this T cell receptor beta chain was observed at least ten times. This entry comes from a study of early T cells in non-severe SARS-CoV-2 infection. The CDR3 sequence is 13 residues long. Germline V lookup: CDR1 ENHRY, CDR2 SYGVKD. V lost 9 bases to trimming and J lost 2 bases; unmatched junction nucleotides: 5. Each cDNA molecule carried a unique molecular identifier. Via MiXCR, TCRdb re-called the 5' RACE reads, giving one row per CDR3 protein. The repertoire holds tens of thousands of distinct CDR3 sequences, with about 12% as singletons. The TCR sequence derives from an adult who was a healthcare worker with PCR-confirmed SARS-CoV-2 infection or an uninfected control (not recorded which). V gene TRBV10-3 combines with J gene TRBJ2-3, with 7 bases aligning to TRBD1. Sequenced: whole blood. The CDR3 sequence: CAIGTANTDTQYF. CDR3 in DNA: TGTGCCATAGGGACAGCAAACACAGATACGCAGTATTTT.